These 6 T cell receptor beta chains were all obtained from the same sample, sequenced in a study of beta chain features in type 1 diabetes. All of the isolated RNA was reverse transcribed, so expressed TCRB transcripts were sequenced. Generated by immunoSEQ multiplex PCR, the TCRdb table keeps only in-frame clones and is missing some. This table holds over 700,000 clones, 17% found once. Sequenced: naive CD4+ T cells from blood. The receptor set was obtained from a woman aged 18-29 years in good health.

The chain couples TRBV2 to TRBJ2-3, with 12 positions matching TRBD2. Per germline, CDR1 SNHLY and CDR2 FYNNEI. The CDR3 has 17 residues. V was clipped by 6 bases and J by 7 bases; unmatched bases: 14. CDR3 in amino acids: CASSIPTSGRRGYTQYF. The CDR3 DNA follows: TGTGCCAGCAGCATACCTACTAGCGGGAGGAGGGGGTATACGCAGTATTTT.

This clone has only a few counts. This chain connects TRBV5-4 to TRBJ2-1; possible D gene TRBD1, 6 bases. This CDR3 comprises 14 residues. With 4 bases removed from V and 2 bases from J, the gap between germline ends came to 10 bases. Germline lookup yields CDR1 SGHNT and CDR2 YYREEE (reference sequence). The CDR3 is CASSPGTTYNEQFF. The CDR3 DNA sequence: TGTGCCAGCAGCCCCGGGACAACCTACAATGAGCAGTTCTTC.

CDR3 protein: CASSKDSYGYTF. CDR3 coding DNA: TGTGCCAGCAGCAAGGACAGCTATGGCTACACCTTC. The V and J genes are TRBV5-4 and TRBJ1-2, with D possibly being TRBD1 (6 bases). V was pared by 4 bases and J by 4 bases, with 8 bases between. Germline V gives CDR1 SGHNT, CDR2 YYREEE (reference sequence). This CDR3 comprises 12 residues.

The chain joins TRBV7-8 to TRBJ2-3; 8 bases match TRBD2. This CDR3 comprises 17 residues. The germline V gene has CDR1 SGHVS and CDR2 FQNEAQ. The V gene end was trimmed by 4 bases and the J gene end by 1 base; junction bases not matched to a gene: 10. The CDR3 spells CASSWLGGARGTDTQYF. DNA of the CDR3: TGTGCCAGCAGCTGGCTCGGGGGGGCTAGGGGCACAGATACGCAGTATTTT.

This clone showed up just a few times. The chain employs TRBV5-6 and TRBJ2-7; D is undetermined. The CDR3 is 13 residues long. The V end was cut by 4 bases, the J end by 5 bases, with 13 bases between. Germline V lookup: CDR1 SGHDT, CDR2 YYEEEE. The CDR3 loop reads CASSPVGRNEQYF. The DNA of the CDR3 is TGTGCCAGCAGCCCGGTAGGGCGCAACGAGCAGTACTTC.

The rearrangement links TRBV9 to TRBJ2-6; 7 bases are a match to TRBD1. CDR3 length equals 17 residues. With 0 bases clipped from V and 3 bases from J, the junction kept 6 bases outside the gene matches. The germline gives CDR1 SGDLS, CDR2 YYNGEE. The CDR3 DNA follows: TGTGCCAGCAGCGTAGCGGGACAGCTTGTTGGGGCCAACGTCCTGACTTTC. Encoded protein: CASSVAGQLVGANVLTF.